One T cell receptor (beta chain) is described in this entry. This record comes from a study of blood T cell repertoires in COVID-19. The CDR3 totals 15 residues. Germline V gives CDR1 MNHEY, CDR2 SMNVEV (reference sequence). V lost 6 bases, J lost 1 base, and 16 bases lay in between. Repertoires were generated with immunoSEQ multiplex PCR, while TCRdb's copy carries only in-frame clones and drops some. This sample has under 75,000 clones, with more than 80% found just once. Input material: peripheral blood. This receptor was obtained from a man in his thirties or forties with acute or convalescent COVID-19. V and J are TRBV27 and TRBJ2-7; D gene unclear. CDR3 protein: CASRDHAAYSYEQYV. In DNA, the CDR3 is TGTGCCAGCAGAGACCATGCGGCATATTCCTACGAGCAGTACGTC.